This T cell receptor (beta chain) was sequenced in a study of blood T cell repertoires in COVID-19. Study overall: Acute-phase and convalescent COVID-19 samples originated in the United States, Italy and Spain. PBMCs, B-cell-depleted T cells, or T cells provided the cDNA or gDNA that made up the material.

Inclusive of both ends, the CDR3 amounts to 11 amino acids. With regard to this clone: A read error is likely, as this CDR3 ends without the conserved phenylalanine or tryptophan. Because the CDR3's place on the DNA is in doubt, the DNA is left out and the CDR3 is given as listed by TCRdb.

In the original processing: Estimates of nucleated cell counts were drawn from the amplification of reference gene primers. Assay used: immunoSEQ multiplex PCR; TCRdb lists only in-frame clones, some missing. V and J calls plus clone size are reproduced from that table; the DNA served to infer D and trimming. The repertoire consists of approximately 150,000 clones, with around 90% occurring once and the leading ten covering approximately 1.8%. The receptor was derived from a man aged 70-80 years with acute or convalescent COVID-19. Sequenced input: peripheral blood. The chain couples TRBV21-1 to TRBJ1-2. TRBV21-1 is flagged as a pseudogene. The CDR3 is CASSPPLGGRI.